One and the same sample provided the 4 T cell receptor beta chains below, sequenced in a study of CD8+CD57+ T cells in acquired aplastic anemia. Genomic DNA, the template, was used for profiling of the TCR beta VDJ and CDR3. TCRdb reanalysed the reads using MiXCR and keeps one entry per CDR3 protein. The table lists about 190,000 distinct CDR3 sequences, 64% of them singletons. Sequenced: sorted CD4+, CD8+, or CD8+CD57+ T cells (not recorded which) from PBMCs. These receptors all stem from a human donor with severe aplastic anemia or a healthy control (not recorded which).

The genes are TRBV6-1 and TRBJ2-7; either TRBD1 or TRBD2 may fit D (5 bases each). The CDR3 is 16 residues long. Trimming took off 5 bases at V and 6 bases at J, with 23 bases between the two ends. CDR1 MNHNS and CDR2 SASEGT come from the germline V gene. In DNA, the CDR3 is TGTGCCAGCAGTCCGACTGGGACGGCGGCCGCGTTCGAGCAGTACTTC. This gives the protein CASSPTGTAAAFEQYF.

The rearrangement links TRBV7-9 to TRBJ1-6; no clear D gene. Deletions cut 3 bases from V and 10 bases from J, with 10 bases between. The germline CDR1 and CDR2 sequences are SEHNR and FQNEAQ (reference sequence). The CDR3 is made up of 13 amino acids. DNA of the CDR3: TGTGCCAGCAGCTTTTCGAGCGGGTCACCCCTCCACTTT. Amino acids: CASSFSSGSPLHF.

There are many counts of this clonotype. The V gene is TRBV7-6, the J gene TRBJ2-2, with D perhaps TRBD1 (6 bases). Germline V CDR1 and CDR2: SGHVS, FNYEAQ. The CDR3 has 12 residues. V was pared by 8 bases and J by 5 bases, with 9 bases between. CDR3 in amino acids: CASEQGTGELFF. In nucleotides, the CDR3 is TGTGCCAGCGAACAGGGAACCGGGGAGCTGTTTTTT.

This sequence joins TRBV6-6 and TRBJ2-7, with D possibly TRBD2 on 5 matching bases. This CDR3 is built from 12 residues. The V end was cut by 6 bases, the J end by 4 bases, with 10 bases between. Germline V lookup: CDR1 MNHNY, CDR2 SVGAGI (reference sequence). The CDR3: CASRPSGYEQYF. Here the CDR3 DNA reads TGTGCCAGCAGGCCGTCGGGGTACGAGCAGTACTTC.